The source of this TCR beta chain is a study of T cells in Graves' hyperthyroidism and ophthalmopathy (dated by TCRdb to about 2019). Context from the whole study: Peripheral blood samples were taken at initial diagnosis, before any treatment was given. To identify distinguishing TCR V-J signatures, a discovery cohort of about a hundred patients was used, comprising 43 with Graves' ophthalmopathy and some 60 with stable Graves' hyperthyroidism. Whether ophthalmopathy could be predicted prospectively was tested in an independent validation cohort made up of 18 hyperthyroidism patients plus 17 patients who later progressed to ophthalmopathy. The approximately 100 discovery patients were randomly divided into training and test sets at a 7:3 ratio. In roughly six Graves' hyperthyroidism patients, the study also compared T-cell repertoires from thyroid tissue with T-cell repertoires from blood. Following sampling, methimazole starting at 30 mg daily was given to hyperthyroidism patients, and high-dose intravenous methylprednisolone was given to ophthalmopathy patients. The paper describes TCR Vbeta CDR3 sequencing of 120 to 150 peripheral blood samples, made up of 43 ophthalmopathy patients, 70 to 80 hyperthyroidism patients and about 17 progressor patients.

Many counts were recorded for this clonotype. Which antigen it targets is not known. Per-base quality was not reported, and no clone a single base away is much larger than it. Amplification of TCR beta CDR3 regions was carried out from RNA transcripts. A first-round RT-PCR of the TCR CDR3 used the HTBI primer set with the Qiagen OneStep RT-PCR kit. Libraries were constructed in a second round of multiplex PCR, after which size selection and purification were carried out. Sequencing of the libraries was done on an Illumina HiSeq2000 using paired-end 100 bp reads. Turning to the authors' computational methods: SOAPnuke was used to process the raw data, throwing out any read that contained adapters or uncalled bases, had a mean Phred below 15, or lacked an exact constant-primer or identifier match. High-quality paired reads were merged using COPE v1.2.5, and each unique nucleotide sequence was defined as a clonotype. Clonotypes were aligned to IMGT TRBV, TRBD and TRBJ reference segments using MiTCR v1.1. The analysis included only V-J combinations with a frequency above 0.0001, which together covered 98% to 99.2% of the repertoires. The TCS score was defined as the ratio of F50 (clonal expansion) to E x V (chaos), calculated using BLOSUM62-based TCRdist between CDR3 peptides within each V-J. Welch's t-statistics and random forest reduced fewer than 550 V-J features to about 13, which were used in a naive Bayes classifier (R e1071). Through fastp at Q25 and MiXCR, TCRdb rebuilt clones from the public reads, retaining in-frame beta chains. Identical CDR3 proteins give one entry, which carries the most common genes and DNA. The V and J calls reflect TCRdb's pipeline rather than the authors' work. For this sample there are approximately 630,000 distinct CDR3 sequences; 16% appear just once. The ten biggest clones cover about 3.8% of the sample.

From the cysteine through the phenylalanine, the CDR3 covers 11 amino acids. Only the CDR3 region is kept as DNA, spanning 33 bases read in frame from base 1. The trim is 6 bases for V and 10 bases for J, with a gap of 15 bases between the germline ends. CDR1 and CDR2 (GTSNPN, SVGIG) derive from the germline V gene (reference sequence). Stable Graves' hyperthyroidism was defined as the absence of progression to ophthalmopathy over 18 months of follow-up. Hyperthyroidism patients were newly diagnosed, with disease duration under 2 months, and aged 18 to 65 years. The study excluded patients with uncontrolled infections, other autoimmune diseases, pregnancy or lactation. Diagnoses were established on the basis of clinical symptoms, serum thyroxine and TRAb, thyroid ultrasound, and orbital computed tomography. Ficoll-Paque density gradient centrifugation was used to isolate PBMCs from 10 ml of fresh peripheral blood. Trizol reagent was used to extract total RNA, and RNA quality was then checked on an Agilent 2100 Bioanalyzer.

The full study reports these points: In validation, the model predicted progression to ophthalmopathy with around 71% sensitivity and approximately 74% specificity, a median of approximately 6.7 months before onset. Most expanded thyroid clonotypes (frequency above 0.001) were also found in blood, which suggests that blood repertoires may mirror thyroid immune responses. Sample size was not statistically predetermined, and investigators were not blinded to group allocation. Ophthalmopathy was separated from stable hyperthyroidism by a 13 V-J signature model, with 85% to 90% sensitivity and 81% to 83% specificity obtained in cross-validation and 80%/75% obtained in testing.

This TCR was sampled from a woman younger than 45 with Graves' hyperthyroidism. Recombination linked TRBV30 to TRBJ1-2; TRBD1 might be the D gene, on 6 matching bases. The specimen was blood. The CDR3 amino acid sequence is: CACPDSISYTF. The nucleotide sequence reads as follows: TGTGCCTGCCCGGACAGCATTTCCTACACCTTC.